These 6 T cell receptor beta chains were all obtained from the same sample, sequenced in a study of beta chain features in type 1 diabetes. The study's findings and limits: Shorter TCRB CDR3s, moderately but significantly so, were found in Type 1 diabetes patients in all four CD4+ subsets.

The study reverse transcribed the entire isolated RNA, so it sequenced expressed TCRB transcripts. Method: immunoSEQ multiplex PCR; TCRdb's copy keeps in-frame clones and lacks some. The sample has over 650,000 clones, over 12% seen once; the top ten hold 0.035% to 0.045%. Antigens for these TCRs are unknown. Sequenced material: naive CD4+ T cells from blood. The receptors come from a man in his late teens or twenties with type 1 diabetes.

In nucleotides, the CDR3 is TGTGCCAGCAGCTTAGGCGGGAAAATGAACACTGAAGCTTTCTTT. It specifies CASSLGGKMNTEAFF. The V call is TRBV7-9, the J call TRBJ1-1; unclear D gene. The V and J ends lost 1 base and 0 bases respectively, with 9 bases between them. CDR3 size: 15 residues. Germline V lookup: CDR1 SEHNR, CDR2 FQNEAQ (reference sequence).

The rearrangement joins TRBV14 to TRBJ1-2; D is perhaps TRBD1 (6 bases). The ends were cut back, 0 bases at V and 7 bases at J, with 15 bases in the middle. The CDR3 is 15 amino acids. Germline CDR1 reads SGHDN; CDR2 reads FVKESK. CDR3 DNA sequence: TGTGCCAGCAGCCAAGATAAACAGGGTTGGGCTGGCTACACCTTC. It yields the protein CASSQDKQGWAGYTF.

The V call is TRBV19, the J call TRBJ1-1; a weak D match, TRBD1 (6 bases). V lost 4 bases to trimming and J lost 4 bases, with 10 bases between them. Germline assignment: CDR1 LNHDA and CDR2 SQIVND (reference sequence). The CDR3 has 13 residues. CDR3 nucleotide sequence: TGTGCCAGTAGTACCCAGGGGTCCACTGAAGCTTTCTTT. Its protein product is CASSTQGSTEAFF.

This clone turned up a few times. V gene TRBV19 combines with J gene TRBJ2-1; D is unresolved. The germline V and J ends were trimmed by 1 base and 6 bases, with 13 bases remaining between them. Germline V lookup: CDR1 LNHDA, CDR2 SQIVND (reference sequence). The CDR3 runs 15 residues. The CDR3 loop reads CASSIGTASSNEQFF. DNA of the CDR3: TGTGCCAGTAGTATAGGTACAGCGAGTTCCAATGAGCAGTTCTTC.

Details on this clone: Other DNA sequences within the sample encode an identical CDR3. J is TRBJ2-7 and V is TRBV5-1; no reliable D call. Deletions cut 0 bases from V and 3 bases from J, with 4 bases between. Germline CDR1 is SGHRS and CDR2 is YFSETQ. The CDR3 totals 12 residues. This chain's CDR3 is CASSLGGYEQYF. CDR3 in DNA: TGCGCCAGCAGCTTGGGTGGCTACGAGCAGTACTTC. The entire variable domain, with the rest obtained from reference TRBV5-1 and TRBJ2-7, is as follows: KAGVTQTPRYLIKTRGQQVTLSCSPISGHRSVSWYQQTPGQGLQFLFEYFSETQRNKGNFPGRFSGRQFSNSRSEMNVSTLELGDSALYLCASSLGGYEQYFGPGTRLTVT.

The genes are TRBV14 and TRBJ2-5, with 8 bases aligning to TRBD2. CDR3 length: 15 amino acids. Germline lookup yields CDR1 SGHDN and CDR2 FVKESK. V shed 0 bases, J shed 5 bases, and the junction held 5 bases outside the gene matches. CDR3 coding DNA: TGTGCCAGCAGCCAAGATGTGGTAGCGGGGGAGACCCAGTACTTC. Protein: CASSQDVVAGETQYF.